This is a list of T cell receptor beta chains from one sample in a study of breast tumors, draining lymph nodes, adjacent tissues. In TCRdb, the multiplex PCR reads were re-called with MiXCR into one record per CDR3 protein. The table lists 100,000 to 150,000 distinct CDR3 sequences, 20% to 25% of them singletons. Material: axillary lymph node tissue. Every receptor here comes from a female donor with breast cancer. Some clones in this sample may be carry-over from other donors' samples. Each CDR3 is given with its conserved first and last residue.

len: 15
j_gene: TRBJ2-1
v_gene: TRBV5-8
CDR3aa: CASSLYRTSEGEQFF

len: 13
j_gene: TRBJ2-7
v_gene: TRBV20-1
CDR3aa: CSAGGPGRYEQYF

len: 13
j_gene: TRBJ2-1
v_gene: TRBV5-4
CDR3aa: CASSYVSAGEQFF

len: 12
j_gene: TRBJ2-1
v_gene: TRBV6-5
CDR3aa: CASSGQGYEQFF

len: 17
j_gene: TRBJ1-2
v_gene: TRBV12-3/TRBV12-4
CDR3aa: CASSLKGRVLANYGYTF

len: 14
j_gene: TRBJ1-5
v_gene: TRBV20-1
CDR3aa: CSAPPVDSNQPQHF

len: 14
j_gene: TRBJ2-3
v_gene: TRBV7-9
CDR3aa: CASKDGPATDTQYF

len: 13
j_gene: TRBJ1-1
v_gene: TRBV7-2
CDR3aa: CASSARRDSEAFF

len: 17
j_gene: TRBJ2-5
v_gene: TRBV20-1
CDR3aa: CSARDSHKGQQQETQYF

len: 12
j_gene: TRBJ1-4
v_gene: TRBV6-2/TRBV6-3
CDR3aa: CAGSRQGEKLFF

len: 16
j_gene: TRBJ2-1
v_gene: TRBV24-1
CDR3aa: CATSDPKVAGGNEQFF

len: 15
j_gene: TRBJ2-3
v_gene: TRBV7-9
CDR3aa: CASSLDGASTDTQYF

len: 15
j_gene: TRBJ2-7
v_gene: TRBV20-1
CDR3aa: CSAREPRGRTYEQYF

len: 17
j_gene: TRBJ2-5
v_gene: TRBV20-1
CDR3aa: CSARGTSGKGGQETQYF

len: 11
j_gene: TRBJ1-5
v_gene: TRBV12-3/TRBV12-4
CDR3aa: CASSLRGPQHF

len: 11
j_gene: TRBJ2-5
v_gene: TRBV15
CDR3aa: CATGLEETQYF

len: 13
j_gene: TRBJ1-2
v_gene: TRBV13
CDR3aa: CASSLHQGDGYTF

len: 15
j_gene: TRBJ2-5
v_gene: TRBV30
CDR3aa: CAWSEGVVRQETQYF

len: 13
j_gene: TRBJ1-6
v_gene: TRBV11-2
CDR3aa: CASSLTYNSPLHF

len: 17
j_gene: TRBJ1-2
v_gene: TRBV18
CDR3aa: CASSPTGPGQGDYGYTF

len: 16
j_gene: .
v_gene: TRBV20-1
CDR3aa: CSARVTKQGRGGPQYF

len: 14
j_gene: TRBJ2-1
v_gene: TRBV11-1
CDR3aa: CASSFSGRVGEQFF

len: 15
j_gene: TRBJ2-1
v_gene: TRBV6-1
CDR3aa: CASSRGAGSYNEQFF

len: 14
j_gene: TRBJ1-6
v_gene: TRBV30
CDR3aa: CAWRPTGVNSPLHF

len: 12
j_gene: TRBJ2-1
v_gene: TRBV10-1
CDR3aa: CASSNSNNEQFF

len: 13
j_gene: TRBJ2-5
v_gene: TRBV12-3/TRBV12-4
CDR3aa: CASSLSGIGTQYF

len: 16
j_gene: TRBJ2-3
v_gene: TRBV5-8
CDR3aa: CASSHGGLAGGDTQYF

len: 17
j_gene: TRBJ2-7
v_gene: TRBV7-2
CDR3aa: CASSQPGAVVKTYEQYF

len: 15
j_gene: TRBJ1-6
v_gene: TRBV5-1
CDR3aa: CASSLARRGNSPLHF

len: 13
j_gene: TRBJ1-6
v_gene: TRBV14
CDR3aa: CASSGTGATPLHF

len: 16
j_gene: TRBJ2-1
v_gene: TRBV19
CDR3aa: CASSMRDKTPPDEQFF

len: 15
j_gene: TRBJ2-7
v_gene: TRBV28
CDR3aa: CASSPPGQGAHEQYF

len: 16
j_gene: TRBJ2-6
v_gene: TRBV19
CDR3aa: CASSRGRISGANVLTF

len: 15
j_gene: TRBJ2-1
v_gene: TRBV7-9
CDR3aa: CASSLRSHMTDEQFF

len: 13
j_gene: TRBJ2-7
v_gene: TRBV20-1
CDR3aa: CSASHPSSYEQYF

len: 14
j_gene: TRBJ2-7
v_gene: TRBV11-3
CDR3aa: CASSLDDRAYEQYF

len: 15
j_gene: TRBJ1-6
v_gene: TRBV7-9
CDR3aa: CASSLGGTNNSPLHF

len: 15
j_gene: TRBJ2-7
v_gene: TRBV10-2
CDR3aa: CASISGLAGAYEQYF

len: 13
j_gene: TRBJ2-5
v_gene: TRBV4-1
CDR3aa: CASSEDQVRTQYF

len: 13
j_gene: TRBJ2-2
v_gene: TRBV14
CDR3aa: CASEKVNTGELFF

len: 14
j_gene: TRBJ2-1
v_gene: TRBV7-2
CDR3aa: CASSLVGSVNEQFF

len: 15
j_gene: TRBJ2-3
v_gene: TRBV12-3/TRBV12-4
CDR3aa: CASSTSALSTDTQYF

len: 13
j_gene: TRBJ2-7
v_gene: TRBV5-5
CDR3aa: CASSEGPPKEQYF

len: 13
j_gene: TRBJ2-1
v_gene: TRBV30
CDR3aa: CAWDSREGNEQFF

len: 13
j_gene: TRBJ1-2
v_gene: TRBV28
CDR3aa: CASGGTDHYGYTF

len: 16
j_gene: TRBJ1-2
v_gene: TRBV7-8
CDR3aa: CASSSRRGGLSYGYTF

len: 14
j_gene: TRBJ1-5
v_gene: TRBV6-1
CDR3aa: CASSDSGPSQPQHF

len: 13
j_gene: TRBJ2-3
v_gene: TRBV20-1
CDR3aa: CSARTTKADTQYF

len: 14
j_gene: TRBJ2-5
v_gene: TRBV6-6
CDR3aa: CASSQERGGETQYF

len: 13
j_gene: TRBJ2-1
v_gene: TRBV30
CDR3aa: CAWSPLQGSEQFF

len: 14
j_gene: TRBJ2-1
v_gene: TRBV30
CDR3aa: CASSGLALYNEQFF

len: 18
j_gene: TRBJ1-6
v_gene: TRBV4-1
CDR3aa: CASSQVTPDGYRPRPLHF

len: 18
j_gene: TRBJ1-5
v_gene: TRBV27
CDR3aa: CASSPSRTGQGARQPQHF

len: 15
j_gene: TRBJ2-7
v_gene: TRBV6-1
CDR3aa: CASSGGRGVVNEQYF

len: 15
j_gene: TRBJ2-2
v_gene: TRBV12-3/TRBV12-4
CDR3aa: CASSRKREWAGELFF

len: 14
j_gene: TRBJ2-7
v_gene: TRBV12-3/TRBV12-4
CDR3aa: CASSETGGSYEQYF

len: 14
j_gene: TRBJ2-2
v_gene: TRBV6-2/TRBV6-3
CDR3aa: CASSYQVATGELFF

len: 15
j_gene: TRBJ2-3
v_gene: TRBV12-3/TRBV12-4
CDR3aa: CASRTTGLSTDTQYF

len: 15
j_gene: TRBJ2-7
v_gene: TRBV28
CDR3aa: CASSPAGQGAHEQYF